This TCR beta chain is drawn from a study of T cells in Graves' hyperthyroidism and ophthalmopathy. The CDR3 is 15 amino acids. The V and J ends lost 1 base and 5 bases, in that order; junction bases with no gene match: 6. The V gene's germline CDR1 is SGHRS and CDR2 YFSETQ. TCR beta CDR3 regions were amplified from RNA transcripts. RT-PCR in the first round (using the HTBI primer set) targeted the TCR CDR3. TCRdb reprocessed the multiplex PCR reads with MiXCR, giving one entry per CDR3 protein. Of about 700,000 distinct CDR3 sequences in the sample, 14% were seen once. This clonotype was seen at least ten times. Its antigen is as yet unknown. Findings and limits, study-wide: In validation, the model predicted ophthalmopathy. These predictions came a median about 6.5 months before onset. A model using 13 V-J features told ophthalmopathy apart from stable hyperthyroidism.

The gene calls are TRBV5-1 and TRBJ2-1; 7 nucleotides agree with TRBD2. The source is a woman aged 18-29 years with Graves' hyperthyroidism. What was sequenced was blood. The CDR3: CASSLSLAGHNEQFF. CDR3 in DNA: TGCGCCAGCAGCTTGTCGTTAGCGGGCCACAATGAGCAGTTCTTC.